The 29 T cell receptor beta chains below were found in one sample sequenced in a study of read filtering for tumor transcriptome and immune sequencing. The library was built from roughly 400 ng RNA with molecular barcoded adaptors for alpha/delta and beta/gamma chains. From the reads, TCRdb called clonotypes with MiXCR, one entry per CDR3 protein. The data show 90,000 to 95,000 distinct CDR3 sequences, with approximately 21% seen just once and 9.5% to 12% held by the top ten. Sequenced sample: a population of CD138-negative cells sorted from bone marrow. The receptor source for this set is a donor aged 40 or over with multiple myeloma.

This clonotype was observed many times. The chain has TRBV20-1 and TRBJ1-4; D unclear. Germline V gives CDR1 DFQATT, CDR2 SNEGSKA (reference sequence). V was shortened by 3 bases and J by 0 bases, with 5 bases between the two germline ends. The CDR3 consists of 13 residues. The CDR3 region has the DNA TGCAGTGCTAGTCAATCAACTAATGAAAAACTGTTTTTT. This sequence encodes CSASQSTNEKLFF.

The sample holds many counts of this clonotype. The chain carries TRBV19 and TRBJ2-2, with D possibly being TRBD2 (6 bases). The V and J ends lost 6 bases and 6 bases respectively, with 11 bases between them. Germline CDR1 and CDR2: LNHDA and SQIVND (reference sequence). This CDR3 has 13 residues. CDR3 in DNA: TGTGCCAGTAGCCGGAGGGAGGCCGGGGAGCTGTTTTTT. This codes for CASSRREAGELFF.

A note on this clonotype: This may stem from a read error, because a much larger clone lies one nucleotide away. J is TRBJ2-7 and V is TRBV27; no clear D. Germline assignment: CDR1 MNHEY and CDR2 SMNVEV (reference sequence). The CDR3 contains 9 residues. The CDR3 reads CTSSYVPGF. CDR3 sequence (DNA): TGTACCAGCAGCTACGTTCCAGGCTTC.

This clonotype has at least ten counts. The CDR3 coding sequence is TGTGCCAGCAGTGACACCGGGGCTACGGGGTCCTACGAGCAGTACTTC. It codes for CASSDTGATGSYEQYF. The V and J genes are TRBV28 and TRBJ2-7, with D perhaps TRBD1 or TRBD2 (5 bases each). V lost 5 bases to trimming and J lost 1 base, with 18 bases between them. Germline CDR1 reads MDHEN; CDR2 reads SYDVKM. The CDR3 has 16 residues.

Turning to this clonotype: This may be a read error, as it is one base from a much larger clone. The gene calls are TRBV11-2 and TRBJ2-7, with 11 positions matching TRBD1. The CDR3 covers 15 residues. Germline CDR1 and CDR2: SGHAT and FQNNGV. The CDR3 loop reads CASSHPGQGAHEQCF. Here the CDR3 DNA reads TGTGCCAGCAGCCATCCCGGACAGGGGGCGCACGAGCAGTGCTTC. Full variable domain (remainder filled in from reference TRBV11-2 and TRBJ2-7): EAGVAQSPRYKIIEKRQSVAFWCNPISGHATLYWYQQILGQGPKLLIQFQNNGVVDDSQLPKDRFSAERLKGVDSTLKIQPAKLEDSAVYLCASSHPGQGAHEQCFGPGTRLTVT.

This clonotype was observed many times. CDR3 bases: TGTGCCAGCACCAAGGAAGTGAACACTGAAGCTTTCTTT. Its translation is CASTKEVNTEAFF. The rearrangement links TRBV2 to TRBJ1-1; D call uncertain. V lost 7 bases and J 0 bases, leaving 9 bases between the germline ends. This CDR3 is 13 amino acids long. From germline, CDR1 is SNHLY and CDR2 FYNNEI. Filled out from reference TRBV2 and TRBJ1-1, the complete variable domain reads EPEVTQTPSHQVTQMGQEVILRCVPISNHLYFYWYRQILGQKVEFLVSFYNNEISEKSEIFDDQFSVERPDGSNFTLKIRSTKLEDSAMYFCASTKEVNTEAFFGQGTRLTVV.

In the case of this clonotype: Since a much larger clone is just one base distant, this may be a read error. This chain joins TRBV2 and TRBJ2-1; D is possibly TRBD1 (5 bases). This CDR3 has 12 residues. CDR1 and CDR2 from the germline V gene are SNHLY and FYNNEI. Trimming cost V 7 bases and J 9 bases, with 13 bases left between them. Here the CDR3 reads CASNNDQGEQFF. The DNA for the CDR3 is TGTGCCAGCAATAACGATCAGGGTGAGCAGTTCTTC.

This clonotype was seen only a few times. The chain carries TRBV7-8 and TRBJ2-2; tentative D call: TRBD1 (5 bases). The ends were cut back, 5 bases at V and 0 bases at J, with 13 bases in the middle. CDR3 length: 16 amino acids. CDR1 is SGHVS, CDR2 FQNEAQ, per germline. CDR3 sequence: CASSLFRASNTGELFF. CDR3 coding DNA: TGTGCCAGCAGCCTTTTCAGGGCATCGAACACCGGGGAGCTGTTTTTT.

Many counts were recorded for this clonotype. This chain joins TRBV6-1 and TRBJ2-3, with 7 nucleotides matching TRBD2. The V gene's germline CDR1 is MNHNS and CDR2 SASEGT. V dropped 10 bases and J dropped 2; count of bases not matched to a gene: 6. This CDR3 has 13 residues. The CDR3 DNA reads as TGTGCCACCACTAGCGTCCCCACAGATACGCAGTATTTT. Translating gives CATTSVPTDTQYF.

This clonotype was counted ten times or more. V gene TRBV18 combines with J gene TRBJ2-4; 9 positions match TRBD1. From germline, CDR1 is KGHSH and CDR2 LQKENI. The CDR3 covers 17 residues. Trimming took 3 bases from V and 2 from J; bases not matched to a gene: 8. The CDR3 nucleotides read TGTGCCAGCTCACCTGTGGACAGGGGATTCACCAAAAACATTCAGTACTTC. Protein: CASSPVDRGFTKNIQYF.

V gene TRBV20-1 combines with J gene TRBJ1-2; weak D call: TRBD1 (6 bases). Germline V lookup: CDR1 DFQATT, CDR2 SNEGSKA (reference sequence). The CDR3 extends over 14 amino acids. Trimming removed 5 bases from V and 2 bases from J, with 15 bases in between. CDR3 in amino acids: CSAGGRGPNYGYTF. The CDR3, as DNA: TGCAGTGCTGGCGGCAGGGGCCCCAACTATGGCTACACCTTC.

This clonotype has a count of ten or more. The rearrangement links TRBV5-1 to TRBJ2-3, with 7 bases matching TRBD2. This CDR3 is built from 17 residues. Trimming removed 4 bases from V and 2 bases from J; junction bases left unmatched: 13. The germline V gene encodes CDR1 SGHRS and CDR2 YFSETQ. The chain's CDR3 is CASSAIPGLPNTDTQYF. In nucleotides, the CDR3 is TGCGCCAGCAGCGCCATACCGGGACTACCAAACACAGATACGCAGTATTTT.

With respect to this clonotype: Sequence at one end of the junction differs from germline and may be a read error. DNA of the CDR3: TGCTCCAGCAGCTTGAAGGCGGGGGACGGGACCCAGTACTTC. Translating gives CSSSLKAGDGTQYF. The chain has TRBV5-1 and TRBJ2-5; TRBD2 matches 7 bases. Germline assignment: CDR1 SGHRS and CDR2 YFSETQ. The CDR3 runs to 14 residues.

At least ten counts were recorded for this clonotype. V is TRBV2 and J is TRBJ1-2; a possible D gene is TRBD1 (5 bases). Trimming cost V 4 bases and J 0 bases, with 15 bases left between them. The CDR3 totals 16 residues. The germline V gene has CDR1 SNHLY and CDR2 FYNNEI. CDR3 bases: TGTGCCAGCAGTGCTTGGGGCGGCCAAGCTAACTATGGCTACACCTTC. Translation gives CASSAWGGQANYGYTF.

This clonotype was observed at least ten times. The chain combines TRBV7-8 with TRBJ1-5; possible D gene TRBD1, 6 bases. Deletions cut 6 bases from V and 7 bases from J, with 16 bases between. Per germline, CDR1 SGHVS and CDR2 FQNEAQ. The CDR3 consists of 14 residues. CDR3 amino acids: CASREQGRGQPQHF. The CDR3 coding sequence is TGTGCCAGCAGGGAACAGGGTCGAGGGCAGCCCCAGCATTTT. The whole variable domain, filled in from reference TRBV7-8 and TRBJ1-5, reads GAGVSQSPRYKVAKRGQDVALRCDPISGHVSLFWYQQALGQGPEFLTYFQNEAQLDKSGLPSDRFFAERPEGSVSTLKIQRTQQEDSAVYLCASREQGRGQPQHFGDGTRLSIL.

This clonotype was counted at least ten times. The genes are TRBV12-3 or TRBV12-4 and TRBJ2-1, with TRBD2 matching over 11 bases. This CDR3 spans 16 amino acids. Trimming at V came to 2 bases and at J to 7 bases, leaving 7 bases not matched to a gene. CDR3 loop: CASSLRVAGGQNEQFF. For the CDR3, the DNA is TGTGCCAGCAGTTTAAGGGTAGCGGGGGGGCAGAATGAGCAGTTCTTC.

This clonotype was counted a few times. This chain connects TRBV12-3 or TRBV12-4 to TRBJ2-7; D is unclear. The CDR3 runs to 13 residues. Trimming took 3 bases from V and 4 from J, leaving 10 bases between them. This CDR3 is CASSFGSRYEQYF. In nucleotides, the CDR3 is TGTGCCAGCAGTTTCGGCAGCAGATACGAGCAGTACTTC.

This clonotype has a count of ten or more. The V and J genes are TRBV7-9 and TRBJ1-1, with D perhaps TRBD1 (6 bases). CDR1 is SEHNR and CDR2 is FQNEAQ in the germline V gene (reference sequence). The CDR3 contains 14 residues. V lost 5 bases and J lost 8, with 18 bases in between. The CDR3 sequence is CASSPPPRGFEAFF. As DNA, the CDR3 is TGTGCCAGCAGCCCCCCCCCCAGGGGCTTCGAAGCTTTCTTT.

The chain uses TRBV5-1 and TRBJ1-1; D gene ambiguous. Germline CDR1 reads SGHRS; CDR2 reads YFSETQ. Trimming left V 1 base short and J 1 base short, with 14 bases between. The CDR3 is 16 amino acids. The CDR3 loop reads CASSLLSGRSNTEAFF. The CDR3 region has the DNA TGCGCCAGCAGCTTGCTCTCTGGACGGTCGAACACTGAAGCTTTCTTT.

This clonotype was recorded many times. For the CDR3, the DNA is TGTGCCAGCTCACGTGGGGAAGTATACAATGAGCAGTTCTTC. It codes for CASSRGEVYNEQFF. V is TRBV6-5 and J is TRBJ2-1; D remains ambiguous. The CDR3 is 14 amino acids. Deletions cut 8 bases from V and 4 bases from J, with 15 bases between. CDR1 is MNHEY, CDR2 SVGAGI, per germline.

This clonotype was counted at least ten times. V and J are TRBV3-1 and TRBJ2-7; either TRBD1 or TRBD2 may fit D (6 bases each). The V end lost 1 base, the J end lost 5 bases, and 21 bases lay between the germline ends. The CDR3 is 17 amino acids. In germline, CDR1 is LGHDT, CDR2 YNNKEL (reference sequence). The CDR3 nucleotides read TGTGCCAGCAGCCAAGCCCTATCAGTGGGGGGCATCCACGAGCAGTACTTC. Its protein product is CASSQALSVGGIHEQYF.

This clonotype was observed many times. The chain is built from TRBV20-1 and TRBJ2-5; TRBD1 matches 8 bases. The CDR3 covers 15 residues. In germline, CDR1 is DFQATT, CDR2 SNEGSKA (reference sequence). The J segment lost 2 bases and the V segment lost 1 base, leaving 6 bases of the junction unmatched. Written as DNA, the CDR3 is TGCAGTGCTAGAGGGCGGACAGGGAATCAAGAGACCCAGTACTTC. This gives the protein CSARGRTGNQETQYF.

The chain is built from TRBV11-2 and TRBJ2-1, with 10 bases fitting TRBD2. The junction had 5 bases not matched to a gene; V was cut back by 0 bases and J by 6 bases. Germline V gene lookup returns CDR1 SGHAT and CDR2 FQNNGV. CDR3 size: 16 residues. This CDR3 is CASSLDKAGGVNEQFF. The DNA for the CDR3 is TGTGCCAGCAGCTTAGATAAAGCGGGGGGGGTCAATGAGCAGTTCTTC. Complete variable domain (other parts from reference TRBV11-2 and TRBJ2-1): EAGVAQSPRYKIIEKRQSVAFWCNPISGHATLYWYQQILGQGPKLLIQFQNNGVVDDSQLPKDRFSAERLKGVDSTLKIQPAKLEDSAVYLCASSLDKAGGVNEQFFGPGTRLTVL.

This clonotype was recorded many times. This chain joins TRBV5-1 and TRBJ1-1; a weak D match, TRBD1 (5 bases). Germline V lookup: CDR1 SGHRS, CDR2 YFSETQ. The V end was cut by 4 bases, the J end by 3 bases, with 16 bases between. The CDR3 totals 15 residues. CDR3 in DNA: TGCGCCAGCAGCCCCAGACCGGGGACGGACACTGAAGCTTTCTTT. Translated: CASSPRPGTDTEAFF.

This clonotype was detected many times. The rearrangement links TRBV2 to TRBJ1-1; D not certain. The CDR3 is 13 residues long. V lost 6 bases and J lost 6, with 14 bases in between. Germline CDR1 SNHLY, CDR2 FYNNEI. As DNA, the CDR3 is TGTGCCAGCAGCCCGGAAAGGGCGGCTGAAGCTTTCTTT. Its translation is CASSPERAAEAFF.

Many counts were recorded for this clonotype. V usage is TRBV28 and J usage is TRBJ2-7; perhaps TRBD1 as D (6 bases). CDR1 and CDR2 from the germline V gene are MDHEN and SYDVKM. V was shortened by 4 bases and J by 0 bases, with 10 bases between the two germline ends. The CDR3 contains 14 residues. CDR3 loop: CASSYDRTSYEQYF. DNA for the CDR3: TGTGCCAGCAGTTATGACAGGACCTCCTACGAGCAGTACTTC.

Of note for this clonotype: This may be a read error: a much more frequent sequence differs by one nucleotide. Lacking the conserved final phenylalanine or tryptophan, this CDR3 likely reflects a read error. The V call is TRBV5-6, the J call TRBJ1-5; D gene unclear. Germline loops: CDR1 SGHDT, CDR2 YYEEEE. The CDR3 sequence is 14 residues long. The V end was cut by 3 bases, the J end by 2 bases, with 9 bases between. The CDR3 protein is CASSSLYGNQPQHY. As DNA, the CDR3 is TGTGCCAGCAGCTCCCTATATGGCAATCAGCCCCAGCATTAT.

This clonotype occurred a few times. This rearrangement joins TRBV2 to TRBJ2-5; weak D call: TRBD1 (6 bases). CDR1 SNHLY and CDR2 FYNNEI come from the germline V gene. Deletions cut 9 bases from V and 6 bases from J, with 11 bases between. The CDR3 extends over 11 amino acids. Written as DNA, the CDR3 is TGTGCCAGAGGCAGGGGAAAGACCCAGTACTTC. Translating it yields CARGRGKTQYF.

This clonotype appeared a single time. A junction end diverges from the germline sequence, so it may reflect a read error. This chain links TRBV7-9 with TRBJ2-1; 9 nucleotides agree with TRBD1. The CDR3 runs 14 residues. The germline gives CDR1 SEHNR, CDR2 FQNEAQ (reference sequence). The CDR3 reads CVSRARTGVNEQFF. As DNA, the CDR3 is TGTGTCAGCCGCGCCCGGACAGGGGTTAATGAACAGTTCTTC.